The 17 T cell receptor beta chains presented below share a single source sample, sequenced in a study of shared clonotypes between healthy human individuals. Some clones are missing from TCRdb's copy, which holds only in-frame ones; the method was immunoSEQ multiplex PCR. This table holds fewer than 3 million clones, 85% to 95% found once. The sample taken for sequencing was naive CD4+ T cells from PBMCs. Subset of the sample: CD45RA+ positively selected. The receptors stem from a man aged 18 to 30 in good health. Some clones in this sample may be carry-over from other donors' samples.

The chain employs TRBV30 and TRBJ1-6; 8 positions agree with TRBD1. CDR1 is GTSNPN and CDR2 is SVGIG in the germline V gene (reference sequence). The ends lost 3 bases at V and 7 bases at J; junction bases unmatched: 5. The length of the CDR3 is 14 residues. The CDR3 protein is CAWRGQARNSPLHF. The DNA for the CDR3 is TGTGCCTGGAGGGGACAGGCGCGGAATTCACCCCTCCACTTT. Full variable domain (remainder filled in from reference TRBV30 and TRBJ1-6): SQTIHQWPATLVQPVGSPLSLECTVEGTSNPNLYWYRQAAGRGLQLLFYSVGIGQISSEVPQNLSASRPQDRQFILSSKKLLLSDSGFYLCAWRGQARNSPLHFGNGTRLTVT.

V usage is TRBV7-3 and J usage is TRBJ2-2; tentative D call: TRBD1 (5 bases). CDR3 length equals 15 residues. Trimming took 1 base from V and 7 from J, leaving 13 bases between them. In germline, CDR1 is SGHTA, CDR2 FQGTGA. The CDR3 DNA reads TGTGCCAGCAGCTTAAGGGGCCAGGGAATCGGGGAGCTGTTTTTT. It is translated as CASSLRGQGIGELFF. Full variable domain (outside the CDR3, taken from reference TRBV7-3 and TRBJ2-2): GAGVSQTPSNKVTEKGKYVELRCDPISGHTALYWYRQSLGQGPEFLIYFQGTGAADDSGLPNDRFFAVRPEGSVSTLKIQRTERGDSAVYLCASSLRGQGIGELFFGEGSRLTVL.

As concerns this clone: The sample carries other DNA sequences with the same CDR3. The chain is built from TRBV5-1 and TRBJ2-7, with D possibly TRBD2 on 5 matching bases. The CDR3 extends over 14 amino acids. CDR1 and CDR2 (germline): SGHRS, YFSETQ. V lost 0 bases and J 1 base, leaving 8 bases between the germline ends. The CDR3 region has the DNA TGCGCCAGCAGCTTGGGGCCGGGGTCCTACGAGCAGTACTTC. It encodes CASSLGPGSYEQYF.

The chain couples TRBV5-8 to TRBJ2-1; TRBD1 or TRBD2 may be the D gene (6 bases each). CDR1 is SGHTS, CDR2 YDEGEE, per germline. The CDR3 totals 15 residues. The V end lost 3 bases, the J end lost 9 bases, and 19 bases lay between the germline ends. The CDR3 spells CASSYDGREGGEQFF. CDR3 DNA: TGTGCCAGCAGCTACGACGGGAGAGAGGGGGGTGAGCAGTTCTTC.

The V call is TRBV9, the J call TRBJ1-4; D is unclear. V was clipped by 6 bases and J by 8 bases, with 17 bases between them. This CDR3 region has 14 residues. The germline gives CDR1 SGDLS, CDR2 YYNGEE. The CDR3 sequence is CASTPTPQSEKLFF. DNA for the CDR3: TGTGCCAGCACCCCAACCCCCCAGAGCGAAAAACTGTTTTTT.

V and J are TRBV4-1 and TRBJ2-1, with unresolved D. V shed 3 bases and J shed 2 bases, with 8 bases lying between them. This CDR3 has 14 amino acids. The germline V gene encodes CDR1 MGHRA and CDR2 YSYEKL. Here the CDR3 DNA reads TGCGCCAGCAGCCAGCCGTTTACCTACAATGAGCAGTTCTTC. This codes for CASSQPFTYNEQFF.

J is TRBJ2-4 and V is TRBV5-1, with 10 bases matching TRBD1. This CDR3 comprises 14 residues. The V segment lost 5 bases and the J segment 7 bases; nucleotides outside the gene matches: 6. Germline assignment: CDR1 SGHRS and CDR2 YFSETQ. CDR3 bases: TGCGCCAGCAGTCAAAGACAGGGGGCGAACATTCAGTACTTC. Protein product: CASSQRQGANIQYF.

This clone was observed a single time. The rearrangement uses TRBV27 and TRBJ1-5; maybe TRBD1 (5 bases). The germline CDR1 and CDR2 sequences are MNHEY and SMNVEV (reference sequence). The V end lost 5 bases, the J end lost 9 bases, and 17 bases lay between the germline ends. This CDR3 has 14 residues. CDR3 nucleotide sequence: TGTGCCAGCAGTGGGGCCCAAAGGGGTCCGCCCCAGCATTTT. Its translation is CASSGAQRGPPQHF.

V gene TRBV7-2 combines with J gene TRBJ1-4, with D uncertain. Germline V gene sequence: CDR1 SGHTA, CDR2 FQGNSA. The germline V and J ends were trimmed by 5 bases and 8 bases, with 9 bases remaining between them. This CDR3 comprises 12 residues. The CDR3 DNA is TGTGCCAGCAGCCCCTCCACAGAAAAACTGTTTTTT. It translates to CASSPSTEKLFF.

The chain couples TRBV5-1 to TRBJ2-6; no reliable D call. CDR1 and CDR2 from the germline V gene are SGHRS and YFSETQ. CDR3 size: 14 residues. V shed 6 bases and J shed 0 bases, with 7 bases lying between them. In nucleotides, the CDR3 is TGCGCCAGCACCCCTATCTCTGGGGCCAACGTCCTGACTTTC. Translated: CASTPISGANVLTF.

This rearrangement joins TRBV6-1 to TRBJ2-7, with TRBD1 identical over 10 bases. V lost 6 bases, J lost 7 bases, and 12 bases stayed unmatched. The CDR3 is made up of 15 amino acids. Germline CDR1 and CDR2: MNHNS and SASEGT. This CDR3 reads CASRLIRQGAGEQYF. The CDR3 DNA is TGTGCCAGCAGACTAATACGACAGGGGGCGGGGGAGCAGTACTTC.

The gene calls are TRBV29-1 and TRBJ2-5; D is uncertain. The DNA end favors TRBJ2-7, so the J call may be wrong. The CDR3 spans 11 residues. Looked up from germline, CDR1 is SQVTM and CDR2 is ANQGSEA. The CDR3 region has the DNA TGCAGCGTTGTGAGGTACCCCGAGCAGTACTTC. It codes for CSVVRYPEQYF.

The chain combines TRBV6-6 with TRBJ2-1; TRBD2 is a possible D gene (6 bases). Per the germline V gene, CDR1 is MNHNY and CDR2 is SVGAGI (reference sequence). V was clipped by 4 bases and J by 6 bases, with 13 bases between them. This CDR3 is built from 14 residues. This chain's CDR3 is CASSFRGTFNEQFF. In nucleotides, the CDR3 is TGTGCCAGCAGTTTTAGAGGGACTTTCAATGAGCAGTTCTTC.

This chain links TRBV5-4 with TRBJ2-7, with 8 bases identical to TRBD2. Germline V gives CDR1 SGHNT, CDR2 YYREEE (reference sequence). J was trimmed by 2 bases and V by 4 bases; bases with no gene match: 8. The CDR3 loop spans 15 amino acids. CDR3 coding DNA: TGTGCCAGCAGCCGGGGGGGTTTTCGAACCTACGAGCAGTACTTC. It yields the protein CASSRGGFRTYEQYF.

The chain recombines TRBV6-5 with TRBJ1-3; 7 nucleotides line up with TRBD1. Germline CDR1 and CDR2: MNHEY and SVGAGI. CDR3 length: 15 residues. The trim removed 5 bases at V and 4 bases at J, leaving 8 bases unmatched. CDR3 in amino acids: CASSRDRARGNTIYF. The CDR3 region has the DNA TGTGCCAGCAGTCGTGACAGGGCTAGAGGAAACACCATATATTTT.

The V and J genes are TRBV7-2 and TRBJ2-5, with 8 positions matching TRBD1. J lost 7 bases, V lost 6 bases, and 4 bases had no gene match. CDR1 and CDR2 (germline): SGHTA, FQGNSA. The CDR3 covers 12 residues. The CDR3 DNA sequence: TGTGCCAGCAGAGGACAGGGCTTGACCCAGTACTTC. Translated, it gives CASRGQGLTQYF.

V gene TRBV4-1 combines with J gene TRBJ2-5; weak D call: TRBD2 (6 bases). V was cut by 1 base and J by 5 bases, with 11 bases left in between. The V gene's germline CDR1 is MGHRA and CDR2 YSYEKL. CDR3 length equals 14 residues. The CDR3 DNA sequence: TGCGCCAGCAGCCAAGTAACTAGCTTCGAGACCCAGTACTTC. It translates to CASSQVTSFETQYF.